This T cell receptor (beta chain) was obtained from a study of metastatic and nonmetastatic thyroid tumors. Looking at the study overall: Repertoires were compared across blood and tumor or nodule tissue from malignant and benign thyroid patients.

Thyroid surgery was preceded by no treatment in any patient. CDR1 MNHEY and CDR2 SMNVEV come from the germline V gene (reference sequence). V was shortened by 6 bases and J by 2 bases, with 17 bases between the two germline ends. The CDR3 covers 15 residues. In the source study's methods: Differences in CDR3 between clinicopathological groups were drawn on to build a classifier intended to discriminate distant-metastatic papillary thyroid cancer patients. TCRdb re-called the PCR reads via MiXCR. These V and J calls derive from TCRdb rather than the authors' analysis. This sample yields 6,000 to 7,000 clones, of which approximately 31% are seen a single time; roughly 35% belongs to the top ten.

This receptor was identified in a male donor with papillary thyroid cancer or a benign thyroid nodule (not recorded which). Some clones in this sample may be carry-over from other donors' samples. The chain has TRBV27 and TRBJ2-7; D remains unclear. Sequences were obtained from adjacent normal tissue. The CDR3 coding sequence is TGTGCCAGCAGCCCTACCTATTCCTTGGCCTACGAGCAGTACTTC. It codes for CASSPTYSLAYEQYF.